This T cell receptor beta chain was observed in a study of T cells of healthy individuals. At least ten counts were recorded for this clonotype. This CDR3 is built from 14 residues. CDR1 is SNHLY, CDR2 FYNNEI, per germline. The V end lost 11 bases, the J end lost 4 bases, and 20 bases lay between the germline ends. TCRdb passed the 5' RACE reads through MiXCR, listing each CDR3 protein once. Of 75,000 to 95,000 distinct CDR3 sequences listed, about 4.8% are singletons. This receptor was taken from a female donor in good health. The V and J genes are TRBV2 and TRBJ1-1, with a possible D match to TRBD1 (6 bases). In nucleotides, the CDR3 is TGTGCCTGTAGACAGGATGGGGGTTCCACTGAAGCTTTCTTT. It is translated as CACRQDGGSTEAFF.